The clone carrying this TCR beta chain occurred once. The sample comes from a study of blood T cells in healthy people across ages. Next came a second PCR, run for roughly 6 to 11 cycles, which used a sample-barcoded 5' primer along with a J-beta primer mix. TCRdb reprocessed the 5' RACE reads via MiXCR and lists one record per CDR3 protein. The data show roughly 730,000 distinct CDR3 sequences, 56% seen once. After removal of 4 bases from V and 5 bases from J, the junction contained 3 bases not matched to a gene. Germline lookup yields CDR1 SGDLS and CDR2 YYNGEE. The CDR3 spans 14 residues. This chain links TRBV9 with TRBJ2-1; 10 bases fit TRBD1. The specimen sequenced was blood. This receptor was identified in a man in his forties or fifties in good health. CDR3 in amino acids: CASSRGQGNNEQFF. In DNA form, the CDR3 reads TGTGCCAGCAGCAGGGGACAGGGGAACAATGAGCAGTTCTTC.